The clone carrying this T cell receptor beta chain was observed at least ten times. Antigen unknown. These data come from a study of response to subunit inactivated influenza vaccine. Findings and caveats of the study: That few new T cells are recruited by each seasonal influenza vaccination was the authors' suggestion.

TCRdb reprocessed the RT-PCR reads with MiXCR, giving one entry per CDR3 protein. This repertoire shows 400,000 to 650,000 distinct CDR3 sequences, approximately 7.3% found once; its top ten account for about an eighth. This CDR3 has 15 residues. V lost 5 bases, J lost 2 bases, and 18 bases lay in between. The germline V gene encodes CDR1 DFQATT and CDR2 SNEGSKA (reference sequence). The chain recombines TRBV20-1 with TRBJ2-5; D is undetermined. This clonotype originated in a man aged 45 to 75 who received an inactivated influenza vaccine. This sample comprised PBMCs from blood, obtained less than 30 months after vaccination. The CDR3 here is CSAVRPDGKQETQYF. Written as DNA, the CDR3 is TGCAGTGCTGTTCGCCCAGACGGAAAACAAGAGACCCAGTACTTC.